A selection of T cell receptor beta chains follows, all from one sample in a study of blood T cells in healthy people across ages. TCRdb ran MiXCR on the 5' RACE reads and lists one entry per CDR3 protein. The table records 700,000 or so distinct CDR3 sequences, 22% of them present only once. The sequenced sample was blood. The receptor set was obtained from a man in his 70s in good health. The CDR3 runs from the conserved cysteine through the conserved F or W. A D gene is named only where the DNA matches it firmly. The size field is filled for only some rows; it gives once, few, many or a size class.

J	V	D	size	DNA	CDR3
TRBJ1-1	TRBV6-6	-	few	TGTGCCTCCGCGGTGAGGAGCACTGAAGCTTTCTTT	CASAVRSTEAFF
TRBJ1-1	TRBV5-1	-	few	TGCGCCAGCAGCACCTCTGGACGGGTTAACACTGAAGCTTTCTTT	CASSTSGRVNTEAFF
TRBJ2-5	TRBV6-5	TRBD2	few	TGTGCCAGCAGTTCTAGCGGGAGGGCTCACGAGACCCAGTACTTC	CASSSSGRAHETQYF
TRBJ1-4	TRBV29-1	TRBD1	-	TGCAGCGCCTCAGGGGGCGCAACTAATGAAAAACTGTTTTTT	CSASGGATNEKLFF
TRBJ1-1	TRBV13	-	-	TGTGCCAGCAGCTTTTTAGTTGAAGCTTTCTTT	CASSFLVEAFF
TRBJ2-3	TRBV7-9	-	few	TGTGCCAGCAGCTTGTTTGGGGGGGCGAACTTAGATACGCAGTATTTT	CASSLFGGANLDTQYF
TRBJ2-1	TRBV20-1	TRBD1	few	TGCAGTGCAACAAGACAGGGGGCCTATGAGCAGTTCTTC	CSATRQGAYEQFF
TRBJ2-3	TRBV9	-	-	TGTGCCAGCAGCGTCCCACAGGTGGTTCCAGATACGCAGTATTTT	CASSVPQVVPDTQYF
TRBJ2-6	TRBV27	-	few	TGTGCCAGCAGTATCCACGGGGCCGGGGCCAACGTCCTGACTTTC	CASSIHGAGANVLTF
TRBJ2-5	TRBV28	-	-	TGTGCCAGCAGTTTCGAGTTCGGGGGTCAGAAAGAGACCCAGTACTTC	CASSFEFGGQKETQYF
TRBJ2-7	TRBV7-2	TRBD1	few	TGTGCCAGCATGCCAAACAGGGGAACCTACGAGCAGTACTTC	CASMPNRGTYEQYF
TRBJ1-4	TRBV14	-	-	TGTGCCAGCAGCCAAGACTGGCTAGGAGAAAAACTGTTTTTT	CASSQDWLGEKLFF
TRBJ1-4	TRBV7-2	-	-	TGTGCCAGCAGCTTAGCATGGGTCTTCGGTGAAAAACTGTTTTTT	CASSLAWVFGEKLFF
TRBJ2-5	TRBV12-3/TRBV12-4	TRBD2	-	TGTGCCAGCAGTCTCACCGCGGGAGTACGGGAGACCCAGTACTTC	CASSLTAGVRETQYF
TRBJ1-2	TRBV9	-	-	TGTGCCAGCAGGGAAATTACAGACTCTTACTTACGCTATGGCTACACCTTC	CASREITDSYLRYGYTF
TRBJ2-1	TRBV20-1	TRBD2	few	TGCAGGGCGACTAGCGGGGGGTGGAATGAGCAGTTCTTC	CRATSGGWNEQFF
TRBJ1-2	TRBV18	-	-	TGTGCCAGCTCACCCTCAGCCTCTCAGAGTGGCTACACCTTC	CASSPSASQSGYTF
TRBJ2-5	TRBV5-4	TRBD1	-	TGTGCCAGCAGCGGAGTGACAGGGGGAGAGACCCAGTACTTC	CASSGVTGGETQYF
TRBJ2-2	TRBV29-1	-	-	TGCAGCCCCCGGGGGAGGTGTGTGAACACCGGGGAGCTGTTTTTT	CSPRGRCVNTGELFF
TRBJ1-1	TRBV12-3/TRBV12-4	-	few	TGTGCCAGCAGTTTAGGAGGAGGTAAAGCTTTCTTT	CASSLGGGKAFF
TRBJ2-1	TRBV5-1	TRBD2	-	TGCGCCAGCAGCTTAATGACTAGCGGGAGGGCCAATGAGCAGTTCTTC	CASSLMTSGRANEQFF
TRBJ2-5	TRBV20-1	-	-	TGCAGTGCTAGAGATCTAACCATCGAGACCCAGTACTTC	CSARDLTIETQYF
TRBJ2-3	TRBV20-1	TRBD2	-	TGCAGTGCTAGAGATTGGGCGGGGGGGGATACGCAGTATTTT	CSARDWAGGDTQYF
TRBJ2-1	TRBV7-3	TRBD1	few	TGTGCCAGCAGCTTAGTTGCAGGGGGCGCTGTCCATGAGCAGTTCTTC	CASSLVAGGAVHEQFF
TRBJ2-3	TRBV7-2	TRBD1	-	TGTGCCAGCAGCGGGGACAGGGGGCCAGATACGCAGTATTTT	CASSGDRGPDTQYF
TRBJ1-2	TRBV20-1	-	-	TGCAGTGCGATCGAGGACAGCAACTATGGCTACACCTTC	CSAIEDSNYGYTF
TRBJ2-3	TRBV30	TRBD2	few	TGTGCCTGGACCGGGACTAGCTTAAGCACAGATACGCAGTATTTT	CAWTGTSLSTDTQYF
TRBJ2-3	TRBV30	TRBD2	-	TGTGCCTGGAGAAGGGGGCTAGCGGGAGCGGGTCCTAGCACAGATACGCAGTATTTT	CAWRRGLAGAGPSTDTQYF
TRBJ1-5	TRBV24-1	TRBD1	few	TGTACCACCAGTGCTGGGCAGCAGGGGGAATACAGCAATCAGCCCCAGCATTTT	CTTSAGQQGEYSNQPQHF
TRBJ2-6	TRBV20-1	TRBD2	few	TGCAGTGCTAGAGCAAGGCGGGAGGGGTCTGGGGCCAACGTCCTGACTTTC	CSARARREGSGANVLTF
TRBJ1-2	TRBV7-9	TRBD1	-	TGTGCCAGCAGCAATGACAGGGGGCCCTATGGCTACACCTTC	CASSNDRGPYGYTF
TRBJ2-7	TRBV6-6	-	-	TGTGCCAGCAGTTACGAGGGAATAGGCTACGTGCAGTACTTC	CASSYEGIGYVQYF
TRBJ2-1	TRBV5-1	-	few	TGCGCCAGCAGCACCACGGACGGAAGCTCCTACAATGAGCAGTCCTTC	CASSTTDGSSYNEQSF
TRBJ2-3	TRBV2	-	few	TGTGCCAGCGAATTATGGGATACGCAGTATTTT	CASELWDTQYF
TRBJ1-1	TRBV15	-	few	TGTGCCACCAGCAGAGATCATCGGGGGCCTCGACTAGACAACACTGAAGCTTTCTTT	CATSRDHRGPRLDNTEAFF
TRBJ1-2	TRBV18	TRBD1	-	TGTGCCAGCTCACCACCGGACAGGAACTATGGCTACACCTTC	CASSPPDRNYGYTF
TRBJ2-3	TRBV5-1	-	few	TGCGCCAGCAGCTTGGATGCGGTTAGCGACACAGATACGCAGTATTTT	CASSLDAVSDTDTQYF
TRBJ1-1	TRBV6-1	-	few	TGTGCCAGCACTATTGAGGAGTTGAACACTGAAGCTTTCTTT	CASTIEELNTEAFF
TRBJ1-2	TRBV7-2	-	-	TGTGCCAGCAGCTTCCTAAACCTTAACTATGGCTACACCTTC	CASSFLNLNYGYTF
TRBJ2-7	TRBV7-2	TRBD1	many	TGTGCCAGTAAACGGGGACAGGGTTCCTACGAGCAGTACTTC	CASKRGQGSYEQYF
TRBJ2-3	TRBV20-1	TRBD2	-	TGCAGTGCTACATCTAGCGGGAGGCGCACAGATACGCAGTATTTT	CSATSSGRRTDTQYF
TRBJ2-3	TRBV12-3/TRBV12-4	-	-	TGTGCCAGCAGTCCCCTAGGGGGATACACAGATACGCAGTATTTT	CASSPLGGYTDTQYF
TRBJ1-1	TRBV10-3	-	-	TGTGCCATCAGGCCGGGACAGAACACTGAAGCTTTCTTT	CAIRPGQNTEAFF
TRBJ2-5	TRBV11-2	TRBD2	-	TGTGCCAGCAGCTTAGATGGACTAGCCGGGGAGACCCAGTGCTTC	CASSLDGLAGETQCF
TRBJ2-1	TRBV7-8	-	many	TGTGCCAGCAGCTCCGAAAGACTCTCTTCTGAGCAGTTCTTC	CASSSERLSSEQFF
TRBJ2-5	TRBV10-3	-	-	TGTGCCATCGGCGGGGCGAACCAAGAGACCCAGTACTTC	CAIGGANQETQYF
TRBJ1-5	TRBV20-1	-	few	TGCAGTGCTAGAGACGACGAACGGGGGGGTCAGCCCCAGCATTTT	CSARDDERGGQPQHF
TRBJ2-7	TRBV12-3/TRBV12-4	-	-	TGTGCCAGCACCTCGGGACACCTTTACGAGCAGTACTTC	CASTSGHLYEQYF
TRBJ2-3	TRBV24-1	TRBD2	-	TGTGCCACCAGTGACACGAGGGCGGGAGCGCCAGATACGCAGTATTTT	CATSDTRAGAPDTQYF
TRBJ2-5	TRBV20-1	TRBD1	few	TGCAGTGCCAGGGGACAGGGGGCGATATCTGGGACCCAGTACTTC	CSARGQGAISGTQYF
TRBJ2-3	TRBV7-2	-	few	TGTGCCAGCCGAAGGGCCCCAGCAGATACGCAGTATTTT	CASRRAPADTQYF